The 30 T cell receptor beta chains below were found in one sample sequenced in a study of T cell responses to AZD1222 COVID-19 vaccine. The repertoire was sequenced with immunoSEQ multiplex PCR; TCRdb's copy has only in-frame clones and lacks some. The sample lists 95,000 to 150,000 clones; about nine tenths were seen once. The specimen was peripheral blood, collected 28 days after the second AZD1222 dose. Source of these receptors: an adult who received the AZD1222 COVID-19 vaccine.

The J gene is TRBJ2-7, the V gene TRBV7-9; 7 nucleotides line up with TRBD1. The length of the CDR3 is 15 residues. The junction had 8 bases not matched to a gene; V was cut back by 4 bases and J by 2 bases. The germline CDR1 and CDR2 sequences are SEHNR and FQNEAQ (reference sequence). The CDR3 nucleotides are TGTGCCAGCAGCTCCCGACAGGGTTTGCCCTACGAGCAGTACTTC. Its translation: CASSSRQGLPYEQYF.

In its sample, this clone was seen a few times. The DNA of the CDR3 is TGTGCCAGCTCACCCGCGGGACAGGGAATCACTGAAGCTTTCTTT. Its protein is CASSPAGQGITEAFF. The chain links TRBV18 to TRBJ1-1, with 9 bases matching TRBD1. Per the germline V gene, CDR1 is KGHSH and CDR2 is LQKENI. The ends lost 3 bases at V and 4 bases at J; junction bases unmatched: 6. The CDR3 contains 15 residues.

The chain joins TRBV5-8 to TRBJ2-5; D may be TRBD2 (6 bases). The CDR3 contains 16 residues. V was shortened by 1 base and J by 0 bases, with 13 bases between the two germline ends. The germline V gene encodes CDR1 SGHTS and CDR2 YDEGEE. CDR3 DNA: TGTGCCAGCAGCTTGAGGGGCGGAGGGAACCAAGAGACCCAGTACTTC. This codes for CASSLRGGGNQETQYF. The whole variable domain, filled in from reference TRBV5-8 and TRBJ2-5, reads EAGVTQSPTHLIKTRGQQATLRCSPISGHTSVYWYQQALGLGLQFLLWYDEGEERNRGNFPPRFSGRQFPNYSSELNVNALELEDSALYLCASSLRGGGNQETQYFGPGTRLLVL.

This chain uses TRBV29-1 with TRBJ1-2; D is uncertain. Per the germline V gene, CDR1 is SQVTM and CDR2 is ANQGSEA. V was clipped by 4 bases and J by 0 bases, with 9 bases between them. This CDR3 is 13 amino acids long. The CDR3 bases are TGCAGCGTTGCCCCCAGTTCTAACTATGGCTACACCTTC. It encodes CSVAPSSNYGYTF.

This clone has just one count. The rearrangement joins TRBV19 to TRBJ1-1; tentative D call: TRBD1 (5 bases). Germline loops: CDR1 LNHDA, CDR2 SQIVND (reference sequence). The CDR3 sequence is 14 residues long. V was pared by 1 base and J by 4 bases, with 10 bases between. The CDR3 DNA sequence: TGTGCCAGTAGTATAGGCCCTGGGGGCACTGAAGCTTTCTTT. This sequence encodes CASSIGPGGTEAFF. Full variable domain (rest looked up from reference TRBV19 and TRBJ1-1): DGGITQSPKYLFRKEGQNVTLSCEQNLNHDAMYWYRQDPGQGLRLIYYSQIVNDFQKGDIAEGYSVSREKKESFPLTVTSAQKNPTAFYLCASSIGPGGTEAFFGQGTRLTVV.

The chain employs TRBV10-3 and TRBJ1-3; 10 bases fit TRBD1. V gave up 7 bases and J gave up 4 bases; unmatched junction bases: 4. Germline CDR1 is ENHRY and CDR2 is SYGVKD. The CDR3 is 14 residues long. This CDR3 is CAINDRGPGNTIYF. CDR3 sequence (DNA): TGTGCCATCAACGACAGGGGGCCAGGAAACACCATATATTTT.

The chain employs TRBV30 and TRBJ2-7; D is unresolved. The CDR3 is 14 amino acids. V gave up 7 bases and J gave up 0 bases, with 16 bases separating them. Per germline, CDR1 GTSNPN and CDR2 SVGIG (reference sequence). The CDR3 loop is CAYLGASSSYEQYF. Here the CDR3 DNA reads TGTGCCTACCTTGGCGCTTCCAGCTCCTACGAGCAGTACTTC.

The chain uses TRBV6-2 or TRBV6-3 and TRBJ1-4; D not resolved. Trimming took 2 bases from V and 9 from J, leaving 7 bases between them. CDR1 is MNHEY, CDR2 SVGEGT, per germline. The CDR3 sequence is 12 residues long. CDR3 sequence (DNA): TGTGCCAGCAGTTACGAGGGTAAAAAACTGTTTTTT. The encoded protein is CASSYEGKKLFF.

The genes are TRBV7-2 and TRBJ1-5, with 7 nucleotides matching TRBD1. Germline V gives CDR1 SGHTA, CDR2 FQGNSA. The CDR3 loop spans 16 amino acids. Trimming cost V 5 bases and J 0 bases; bases outside gene matches: 7. The CDR3 region is CASSSYRGDSNQPQHF. The DNA of the CDR3 is TGTGCCAGCAGCAGCTACAGGGGAGATAGCAATCAGCCCCAGCATTTT.

The V call is TRBV4-3, the J call TRBJ2-2; 8 bases align to TRBD2. The junction had 12 bases not matched to a gene; V was cut back by 0 bases and J by 6 bases. The CDR3 loop spans 18 amino acids. The V gene's germline CDR1 is LGHNA and CDR2 YSLEER. The CDR3: CASSQDLLGGARAGELFF. The CDR3 DNA is TGCGCCAGCAGCCAAGATCTCCTCGGGGGGGCGAGAGCCGGGGAGCTGTTTTTT.

The genes are TRBV9 and TRBJ1-6; a possible D gene is TRBD1 (6 bases). This CDR3 spans 15 amino acids. Germline CDR1 and CDR2: SGDLS and YYNGEE. V lost 4 bases to trimming and J lost 10 bases, with 18 bases between them. The CDR3 sequence is CASSLSGTSGSPLHF. The CDR3 bases are TGTGCCAGCAGCCTCAGTGGGACATCAGGGTCACCCCTCCACTTT.

V and J are TRBV5-6 and TRBJ1-2, with 7 nucleotides matching TRBD1. Germline lookup yields CDR1 SGHDT and CDR2 YYEEEE. V trimming: 4 bases; J trimming: 5 bases; junction bases outside the gene matches: 8. This CDR3 is 14 amino acids long. The CDR3 spells CASSRQDRVYGYTF. In nucleotides, the CDR3 is TGTGCCAGCAGCCGACAAGACAGGGTATATGGCTACACCTTC.

This clone was seen a single time. The rearrangement uses TRBV4-3 and TRBJ1-2, with D perhaps TRBD1 (6 bases). Deletions cut 4 bases from V and 2 bases from J, with 20 bases between. There are 17 residues in the CDR3. The V gene's germline CDR1 is LGHNA and CDR2 YSLEER. DNA for the CDR3: TGCGCCAGCAGCCCTCCGAGGGGGGGGGAGGAGAACTATGGCTACACCTTC. Translating gives CASSPPRGGEENYGYTF.

The chain is built from TRBV7-9 and TRBJ1-1, with D possibly TRBD1 on 5 matching bases. The CDR3 totals 13 residues. Between the trimmed V and J ends, which lost 4 bases and 1 base, there was a span of 7 bases. Germline V lookup: CDR1 SEHNR, CDR2 FQNEAQ (reference sequence). CDR3 sequence: CASSWGRNTEAFF. The CDR3 nucleotides are TGTGCCAGCAGCTGGGGACGGAACACTGAAGCTTTCTTT.

This clone was seen a few times. This chain's CDR3 is CASSLEGLGTDTQYF. As DNA, the CDR3 is TGCGCCAGCAGCCTAGAAGGGTTGGGCACAGATACGCAGTATTTT. This chain links TRBV4-3 with TRBJ2-3; unclear D gene. The V end lost 4 bases, the J end lost 1 base, and 12 bases lay between the germline ends. CDR3 size: 15 residues. Germline CDR1 reads LGHNA; CDR2 reads YSLEER.

This rearrangement joins TRBV27 to TRBJ1-2; a weak D match, TRBD1 (6 bases). The CDR3 consists of 14 residues. The germline V gene encodes CDR1 MNHEY and CDR2 SMNVEV (reference sequence). V was trimmed by 5 bases and J by 2 bases, leaving 12 bases between them. The CDR3 DNA sequence: TGTGCCAGCAGTCCTTTGACAGGCAACTATGGCTACACCTTC. Translating it yields CASSPLTGNYGYTF.

This chain connects TRBV4-3 to TRBJ1-4; D is unclear. CDR3 length: 15 residues. Germline loops: CDR1 LGHNA, CDR2 YSLEER. The V end lost 1 base, the J end lost 3 bases, and 9 bases lay between the germline ends. The CDR3 coding sequence is TGCGCCAGCAGCCAAGCCGGGAGGGCTAATGAAAAACTGTTTTTT. It translates to CASSQAGRANEKLFF.

This chain links TRBV10-2 with TRBJ1-6; a weak D match, TRBD1 (5 bases). The ends were cut back, 4 bases at V and 5 bases at J, with 9 bases in the middle. This CDR3 region has 14 residues. The germline CDR1 and CDR2 sequences are WSHSY and SAAADI. CDR3 coding DNA: TGCGCCAGCAGTGCGACAGCAGATAATTCACCCCTCCACTTT. Translated: CASSATADNSPLHF.

The chain employs TRBV19 and TRBJ2-5; 10 bases line up with TRBD1. Germline CDR1 LNHDA, CDR2 SQIVND (reference sequence). The CDR3 sequence is 14 residues long. V shed 4 bases and J 5 bases; nucleotides not matched to a gene: 4. The CDR3 protein is CASSRRDRGETQYF. The DNA for the CDR3 is TGTGCCAGTAGTAGGCGGGACAGGGGTGAGACCCAGTACTTC.

This clone was observed once. The CDR3 sequence: CASSWGQGQQPQHF. CDR3 coding DNA: TGTGCCAGCAGCTGGGGACAGGGTCAGCAGCCCCAGCATTTT. The chain is built from TRBV6-6 and TRBJ1-5; 9 bases agree with TRBD1. Per the germline V gene, CDR1 is MNHNY and CDR2 is SVGAGI (reference sequence). The CDR3 has 14 residues. V trimming: 6 bases; J trimming: 7 bases; junction bases outside the gene matches: 7.

The CDR3 coding sequence is TGTGCCAGCAGCTTAGACAAGAACTATGGCTACACCTTC. It specifies CASSLDKNYGYTF. The chain joins TRBV7-3 to TRBJ1-2; D not certain. Trimming shortened V by 2 bases and J by 2 bases, and 6 bases separated the two germline ends. Germline CDR1 and CDR2: SGHTA and FQGTGA. The CDR3 runs 13 residues.

This clone was picked up a small number of times. The chain uses TRBV28 and TRBJ1-2; 7 nucleotides align to TRBD1. Trimming cost V 7 bases and J 8 bases; bases outside gene matches: 13. The CDR3 has 14 residues. CDR1 MDHEN and CDR2 SYDVKM come from the germline V gene. The CDR3 DNA reads TGTGCCAGCACCCCCACCACAGGGGCCAGGGGCTACACCTTC. This encodes CASTPTTGARGYTF.

The chain couples TRBV29-1 to TRBJ1-5; no clear D gene. This CDR3 comprises 12 residues. Germline values: CDR1 SQVTM, CDR2 ANQGSEA. The V and J ends lost 4 bases and 2 bases respectively, with 6 bases between them. The CDR3 reads CSVGLGNQPQHF. The CDR3 DNA reads as TGCAGCGTTGGGCTTGGCAATCAGCCCCAGCATTTT.

The chain uses TRBV7-3 and TRBJ1-5; D not certain. The CDR3 sequence is 14 residues long. V dropped 2 bases and J dropped 3 bases, with 8 bases sitting between them. Germline CDR1 is SGHTA and CDR2 is FQGTGA. This CDR3 is CASSLSGPNQPQHF. The DNA of the CDR3 is TGTGCCAGCAGCTTATCCGGCCCCAATCAGCCCCAGCATTTT. Drawing the rest from reference TRBV7-3 and TRBJ1-5, the complete variable domain is GAGVSQTPSNKVTEKGKYVELRCDPISGHTALYWYRQSLGQGPEFLIYFQGTGAADDSGLPNDRFFAVRPEGSVSTLKIQRTERGDSAVYLCASSLSGPNQPQHFGDGTRLSIL.

The V and J genes are TRBV18 and TRBJ1-2; TRBD1 matches 10 bases. The CDR3 has 13 amino acids. CDR1 and CDR2 from the germline V gene are KGHSH and LQKENI. V lost 4 bases, J lost 6 bases, and 2 bases stayed unmatched. The CDR3 nucleotides read TGTGCCAGCTCACGGACAGGGGGGGATGGCTACACCTTC. Its protein product is CASSRTGGDGYTF.

The chain is built from TRBV5-1 and TRBJ1-6, with 8 bases fitting TRBD1. CDR1 is SGHRS, CDR2 YFSETQ, per germline. The CDR3 consists of 14 residues. V dropped 4 bases and J dropped 10; count of bases not matched to a gene: 7. The CDR3 reads CASSQDRGASPLHF. The CDR3 region has the DNA TGCGCCAGCAGCCAAGACAGGGGAGCGTCACCCCTCCACTTT.

This chain uses TRBV24-1 with TRBJ2-3; D is ambiguous. V was cut by 4 bases and J by 4 bases, with 8 bases left in between. CDR1 is KGHDR and CDR2 is SFDVKD in the germline V gene. This CDR3 is 13 amino acids long. CDR3 loop: CATSEPHPDTQYF. CDR3 DNA sequence: TGTGCCACCAGTGAGCCTCATCCAGATACGCAGTATTTT.

This chain uses TRBV5-1 with TRBJ2-1, with a tentative D call TRBD2 (5 bases). The CDR3 totals 13 residues. Trimming removed 0 bases at V and 12 bases at J, with 13 bases between. Germline-derived CDR1 and CDR2 are SGHRS and YFSETQ. The CDR3 DNA is TGCGCCAGCAGCTTGGAAACTAGTGCTGGGCAGTTCTTC. It translates to CASSLETSAGQFF.

In this sample, this clone turned up once. The chain links TRBV5-5 to TRBJ1-2; maybe TRBD1 (5 bases). The CDR3 consists of 14 residues. V was clipped by 4 bases and J by 4 bases, with 14 bases between them. Per germline, CDR1 SGHKS and CDR2 YYEKEE (reference sequence). The CDR3: CASSPREGRYGYTF. CDR3 nucleotide sequence: TGTGCCAGCAGCCCTAGGGAGGGACGCTATGGCTACACCTTC.

The rearrangement joins TRBV5-1 to TRBJ2-5; possible D gene TRBD2, 6 bases. This CDR3 contains 15 residues. The germline V gene encodes CDR1 SGHRS and CDR2 YFSETQ. Trimming shortened V by 1 base and J by 5 bases, and 15 bases separated the two germline ends. Written as DNA, the CDR3 is TGCGCCAGCAGCTTGTATGGAACGGAGGGGGAGACCCAGTACTTC. Its protein product is CASSLYGTEGETQYF.